The 32 T cell receptor beta chains reported below all come from one sample, sequenced in a study of beta chain features in type 1 diabetes. Regarding the study as a whole: Type 1 diabetes patients had moderately but significantly shorter TCRB CDR3s in all four CD4+ subsets.

No antigen has been assigned to these receptors. cDNA synthesis used the whole RNA isolate, giving expressed TCRB sequences. Measured with immunoSEQ multiplex PCR; TCRdb has only the in-frame clones, and not every one. In the table there are 400,000 or so clones, 8% to 10% of which are singletons. The sample taken for sequencing was central memory CD4+ T cells from blood. All receptors derive from a man aged 30 to 45 with type 1 diabetes.

This chain links TRBV25-1 with TRBJ2-5; 7 bases are a match to TRBD1. Per germline, CDR1 MGHDK and CDR2 SYGVNS. Trimming removed 6 bases from V and 1 base from J; junction bases left unmatched: 5. The length of the CDR3 is 14 residues. The CDR3 reads CASSGDRVQETQYF. CDR3 DNA sequence: TGTGCCAGCAGCGGCGACAGGGTCCAAGAGACCCAGTACTTC.

The rearrangement links TRBV5-1 to TRBJ2-7; tentatively, D is TRBD1 (5 bases). The CDR3 loop spans 14 amino acids. Trimming removed 5 bases from V and 1 base from J, with 13 bases in between. The germline V gene has CDR1 SGHRS and CDR2 YFSETQ. The CDR3 DNA sequence: TGCGCCAGCAGGGAAGGGGTAGCTTCCTACGAGCAGTACTTC. This encodes CASREGVASYEQYF.

The chain uses TRBV5-4 and TRBJ2-1, with D perhaps matching TRBD1 (5 bases). In germline, CDR1 is SGHNT, CDR2 YYREEE (reference sequence). The CDR3 is 18 amino acids. Trimming cost V 1 base and J 0 bases, with 17 bases left between them. The CDR3, as DNA: TGTGCCAGCAGCTTGAGACGAGCAGGGCTCGACTCCTACAATGAGCAGTTCTTC. It specifies CASSLRRAGLDSYNEQFF. The full variable domain, in which reference TRBV5-4 and TRBJ2-1 provide the parts outside the CDR3, is ETGVTQSPTHLIKTRGQQVTLRCSSQSGHNTVSWYQQALGQGPQFIFQYYREEENGRGNFPPRFSGLQFPNYSSELNVNALELDDSALYLCASSLRRAGLDSYNEQFFGPGTRLTVL.

This clone appeared a few times. The genes are TRBV6-1 and TRBJ2-5, with D possibly TRBD2 on 5 matching bases. The CDR3 sequence is 15 residues long. The ends were cut back, 6 bases at V and 5 bases at J, with 19 bases in the middle. Germline V gene data show CDR1 as MNHNS and CDR2 as SASEGT. The CDR3 region has the DNA TGTGCCAGCAGGTCACGCGGCGGTGGCGGGGAGACCCAGTACTTC. Its protein is CASRSRGGGGETQYF.

V gene TRBV5-1 combines with J gene TRBJ1-1; the D gene is possibly TRBD1 (5 bases). This CDR3 spans 14 amino acids. Germline CDR1 and CDR2: SGHRS and YFSETQ. Trimming took 3 bases from V and 6 from J, leaving 15 bases between them. The CDR3 loop is CASSSPAGTAEAFF. CDR3 in DNA: TGCGCCAGCAGCTCGCCCGCAGGGACTGCTGAAGCTTTCTTT. The full variable domain, in which reference TRBV5-1 and TRBJ1-1 provide the parts outside the CDR3, is KAGVTQTPRYLIKTRGQQVTLSCSPISGHRSVSWYQQTPGQGLQFLFEYFSETQRNKGNFPGRFSGRQFSNSRSEMNVSTLELGDSALYLCASSSPAGTAEAFFGQGTRLTVV.

The chain combines TRBV19 with TRBJ2-1, with TRBD1 identical over 7 bases. This CDR3 region has 14 residues. Trimming cost V 5 bases and J 8 bases; bases outside gene matches: 9. Germline V gives CDR1 LNHDA, CDR2 SQIVND (reference sequence). Here the CDR3 reads CASSLETGRDEQFF. CDR3 bases: TGTGCCAGTAGTCTCGAGACAGGGCGGGATGAGCAGTTCTTC.

In this sample, this clone turned up a few times. Other DNA sequences from this sample encode an identical CDR3 as well. V gene TRBV5-1 combines with J gene TRBJ1-5, with D possibly being TRBD1 (6 bases). The CDR3 spans 15 residues. Germline values: CDR1 SGHRS, CDR2 YFSETQ. V shed 0 bases and J shed 2 bases, with 9 bases lying between them. CDR3 DNA: TGCGCCAGCAGCTTGGTACCAGGGGGCAATCAGCCCCAGCATTTT. Translating gives CASSLVPGGNQPQHF.

The rearrangement links TRBV27 to TRBJ2-1, with TRBD1 identical over 7 bases. Germline CDR1 MNHEY, CDR2 SMNVEV (reference sequence). This CDR3 is built from 16 residues. The junction had 4 bases not matched to a gene; V was cut back by 1 base and J by 1 base. The CDR3 DNA follows: TGTGCCAGCAGTTTATTGTCGGGACAGTCCTACAATGAGCAGTTCTTC. It specifies CASSLLSGQSYNEQFF.

This clone was picked up a small number of times. This specimen includes other DNA sequences encoding the same CDR3. J is TRBJ2-2 and V is TRBV7-3, with TRBD2 matching 11 bases. CDR3 length: 15 amino acids. Germline CDR1 and CDR2: SGHTA and FQGTGA. V was pared by 6 bases and J by 4 bases, with 4 bases of the junction left unmatched. Here the CDR3 reads CASSLGTSGTGELFF. The CDR3 DNA reads as TGTGCCAGCAGTTTAGGGACTAGCGGCACCGGGGAGCTGTTTTTT.

Only a few counts were recorded for this clone. The rearrangement links TRBV5-1 to TRBJ2-3; D is ambiguous. CDR1 SGHRS and CDR2 YFSETQ come from the germline V gene. The CDR3 has 13 amino acids. Trimming removed 0 bases at V and 6 bases at J, with 8 bases between. This chain's CDR3 is CASSLASKDTQYF. In DNA form, the CDR3 reads TGCGCCAGCAGCTTGGCGTCGAAGGATACGCAGTATTTT.

The gene calls are TRBV5-1 and TRBJ2-5; D is tentatively TRBD1 or TRBD2 (5 bases each). V was shortened by 0 bases and J by 4 bases, with 10 bases between the two germline ends. This CDR3 spans 14 amino acids. Germline CDR1 and CDR2: SGHRS and YFSETQ. In nucleotides, the CDR3 is TGCGCCAGCAGCTTGGGTGCGAGGGGAGAGACCCAGTACTTC. The encoded protein is CASSLGARGETQYF.

The rearrangement uses TRBV10-3 and TRBJ1-4; D gene unclear. The germline CDR1 and CDR2 sequences are ENHRY and SYGVKD. The germline V and J ends were trimmed by 3 bases and 4 bases, with 15 bases remaining between them. CDR3 length equals 16 residues. This chain's CDR3 is CAISEISQADNEKLFF. CDR3 bases: TGTGCCATCAGTGAAATTAGTCAGGCAGATAATGAAAAACTGTTTTTT.

The V gene is TRBV7-6, the J gene TRBJ2-1; 7 bases line up with TRBD2. The CDR3 length is 12 residues. CDR1 is SGHVS and CDR2 is FNYEAQ in the germline V gene. Trimming removed 5 bases from V and 10 bases from J; junction bases left unmatched: 5. The CDR3 loop reads CASSPGGPEQFF. In DNA, the CDR3 is TGTGCCAGCAGCCCGGGAGGCCCCGAGCAGTTCTTC.

In DNA form, the CDR3 reads TGCGCCAGCAGCCAAGACCAGCGGGAGACAGATACGCAGTATTTT. Protein product: CASSQDQRETDTQYF. The chain has TRBV4-1 and TRBJ2-3, with 8 nucleotides matching TRBD2. Germline assignment: CDR1 MGHRA and CDR2 YSYEKL. The CDR3 loop spans 15 amino acids. V trimming: 0 bases; J trimming: 3 bases; junction bases outside the gene matches: 2.

The chain uses TRBV28 and TRBJ1-5; no clear D. There are 13 residues in the CDR3. Germline V CDR1 and CDR2: MDHEN, SYDVKM. V was pared by 4 bases and J by 3 bases, with 7 bases between. This chain's CDR3 is CASSYRINQPQHF. CDR3 sequence (DNA): TGTGCCAGCAGTTATCGGATCAATCAGCCCCAGCATTTT.

This clone was found many times. The chain has TRBV5-4 and TRBJ2-2, with D perhaps matching TRBD1 (5 bases). The V and J ends lost 9 bases and 1 base respectively, with 10 bases between them. The germline gives CDR1 SGHNT, CDR2 YYREEE (reference sequence). This CDR3 region has 13 residues. The CDR3 DNA follows: TGTGCCACTGGGGCCCAGAACACCGGGGAGCTGTTTTTT. It specifies CATGAQNTGELFF.

This clone was counted between two and nine times. The chain couples TRBV7-2 to TRBJ2-5, with 10 bases identical to TRBD2. CDR1 is SGHTA, CDR2 FQGNSA, per germline. Unmatched junction bases numbered 7, after V lost 4 bases and J lost 2 bases. The CDR3 sequence is 16 residues long. The CDR3 reads CASSSSGTSVQETQYF. DNA of the CDR3: TGTGCCAGCAGCTCCTCCGGGACTAGCGTACAAGAGACCCAGTACTTC. The variable domain in full, completed from reference TRBV7-2 and TRBJ2-5, reads GAGVSQSPSNKVTEKGKDVELRCDPISGHTALYWYRQSLGQGLEFLIYFQGNSAPDKSGLPSDRFSAERTGGSVSTLTIQRTQQEDSAVYLCASSSSGTSVQETQYFGPGTRLLVL.

This clone was found a few times. The genes are TRBV11-2 and TRBJ1-4; D not resolved. Germline values: CDR1 SGHAT, CDR2 FQNNGV. With 5 bases removed from V and 7 bases from J, the gap between germline ends came to 14 bases. This CDR3 spans 14 amino acids. Here the CDR3 reads CASSPNKVSEKLFF. The DNA for the CDR3 is TGTGCCAGCAGCCCGAACAAGGTGTCTGAAAAACTGTTTTTT.

This clone was seen only a few times. The genes are TRBV5-4 and TRBJ2-3; TRBD2 matches at 7 bases. Trimming at V came to 4 bases and at J to 2 bases, leaving 10 bases not matched to a gene. This CDR3 spans 16 amino acids. CDR1 and CDR2 (germline): SGHNT, YYREEE (reference sequence). The DNA for the CDR3 is TGTGCCAGCAGCCCCGGGGAGCGGGGATACACAGATACGCAGTATTTT. This codes for CASSPGERGYTDTQYF.

The gene calls are TRBV21-1 and TRBJ2-1; the table's D call, TRBD2, has no DNA check behind it. TRBV21-1 is reported as a pseudogene. This CDR3 has 16 residues. The CDR3 loop reads CASSQLAASSYNEQFF. The CDR3 DNA sequence: TGTGCCAGCAGCCAGTTAGCGGCTAGCTCCTACAATGAGCAGTTCTTC.

This clone came up a few times. The gene calls are TRBV6-1 and TRBJ2-7, with TRBD2 as a possible D gene (6 bases). The V gene's germline CDR1 is MNHNS and CDR2 SASEGT. Trimming shortened V by 7 bases and J by 3 bases, and 19 bases separated the two germline ends. The CDR3 length is 15 residues. The CDR3 sequence: CASTPLGGDRYEQYF. The CDR3 DNA is TGTGCCAGCACTCCCTTGGGAGGCGACCGCTACGAGCAGTACTTC.

The sample holds a few counts of this clone. The chain carries TRBV7-9 and TRBJ2-1, with no clear D. Germline V gene lookup returns CDR1 SEHNR and CDR2 FQNEAQ (reference sequence). The CDR3 runs 15 residues. Trimming removed 1 base from V and 2 bases from J, with 9 bases in between. The CDR3 loop is CASSLEGWPYNEQFF. Here the CDR3 DNA reads TGTGCCAGCAGCTTAGAAGGATGGCCCTACAATGAGCAGTTCTTC.

The chain is built from TRBV11-2 and TRBJ1-5; 12 bases align to TRBD1. V was clipped by 5 bases and J by 2 bases; unmatched bases: 7. CDR3 length: 17 residues. Germline CDR1 SGHAT, CDR2 FQNNGV. This CDR3 reads CASSPGTGGGGNQPQHF. The CDR3 nucleotides read TGTGCCAGCAGCCCCGGGACAGGGGGCGGAGGCAATCAGCCCCAGCATTTT.

This clone came up a few times. The same CDR3 can be traced to other DNA sequences in this sample. This chain joins TRBV20-1 and TRBJ2-5; D is ambiguous. Trimming took 6 bases from V and 4 from J, leaving 6 bases between them. CDR1 and CDR2 from the germline V gene are DFQATT and SNEGSKA (reference sequence). This CDR3 is built from 10 residues. CDR3 residues: CSATGETQYF. CDR3 nucleotide sequence: TGCAGTGCGACGGGAGAGACCCAGTACTTC.

This clone occurred many times. The chain employs TRBV29-1 and TRBJ1-1; D is undetermined. V dropped 2 bases and J dropped 0 bases, with 7 bases sitting between them. This CDR3 contains 13 residues. Looked up from germline, CDR1 is SQVTM and CDR2 is ANQGSEA. CDR3 DNA: TGCAGCGTTGAACGGCCCTTGAACACTGAAGCTTTCTTT. Encoded protein: CSVERPLNTEAFF.

In its sample, this clone was seen many times. The chain joins TRBV5-4 to TRBJ2-1; the match to TRBD2 covers 7 bases. Germline V gene lookup returns CDR1 SGHNT and CDR2 YYREEE (reference sequence). The CDR3 loop spans 15 amino acids. With V trimmed by 1 base and J by 5 bases, 6 bases remained unmatched. DNA for the CDR3: TGTGCCAGCAGCTTGAGCGGGGCCGCCCACAATGAGCAGTTCTTC. Protein sequence: CASSLSGAAHNEQFF.

The CDR3 protein is CASSPGSGWGGYTF. CDR3 sequence (DNA): TGTGCCAGCAGCCCGGGCAGCGGTTGGGGTGGCTACACCTTC. This sequence joins TRBV5-4 and TRBJ1-2; unclear D gene. The germline CDR1 and CDR2 sequences are SGHNT and YYREEE (reference sequence). V lost 4 bases and J lost 7, with 17 bases in between. This CDR3 has 14 residues.

This chain links TRBV12-5 with TRBJ2-5, with TRBD1 matching over 11 bases. Germline values: CDR1 LGHNT, CDR2 FRNRAP. The CDR3 is 15 residues long. V lost 5 bases to trimming and J lost 5 bases; unmatched junction nucleotides: 7. The CDR3 DNA reads TGTGCTAGTGGTCTCGGGACAGGGGGACGGGAGACCCAGTACTTC. This translates into CASGLGTGGRETQYF.

The sample holds a few counts of this clone. The chain uses TRBV9 and TRBJ2-1; 10 nucleotides line up with TRBD2. This CDR3 is 13 amino acids long. Germline CDR1 and CDR2: SGDLS and YYNGEE. The trim removed 6 bases at V and 9 bases at J, leaving 6 bases unmatched. CDR3 bases: TGTGCCAGCAAGGGACTAGCGTCAGGTGAGCAGTTCTTC. Its translation: CASKGLASGEQFF. The entire variable domain, with the rest obtained from reference TRBV9 and TRBJ2-1, is as follows: DSGVTQTPKHLITATGQRVTLRCSPRSGDLSVYWYQQSLDQGLQFLIQYYNGEERAKGNILERFSAQQFPDLHSELNLSSLELGDSALYFCASKGLASGEQFFGPGTRLTVL.

This clone was counted a few times. This rearrangement joins TRBV18 to TRBJ2-7, with 11 bases that match TRBD1. This CDR3 is 15 amino acids long. V was clipped by 6 bases and J by 3 bases; unmatched bases: 7. CDR1 is KGHSH and CDR2 is LQKENI in the germline V gene. CDR3 sequence reads: CASSLTGTGGYEQYF. CDR3 coding DNA: TGTGCCAGCTCCCTCACCGGGACAGGGGGCTACGAGCAGTACTTC.

This clone was detected ten times or more. The chain combines TRBV19 with TRBJ1-1, with a weak D call TRBD1 (5 bases). Trimming took off 6 bases at V and 3 bases at J, with 14 bases between the two ends. This CDR3 is built from 14 residues. Germline CDR1 reads LNHDA; CDR2 reads SQIVND (reference sequence). The CDR3 region has the DNA TGTGCCAGTAGAAGGGTATGGGACCACACTGAAGCTTTCTTT. It yields the protein CASRRVWDHTEAFF.

In its sample, this clone was seen a few times. The chain links TRBV28 to TRBJ1-2, with D possibly TRBD1 on 5 matching bases. CDR3 size: 15 residues. Germline CDR1 reads MDHEN; CDR2 reads SYDVKM. V lost 1 base to trimming and J lost 5 bases, with 14 bases between them. The CDR3 DNA follows: TGTGCCAGCAGTTTATACCGTTTGGGGGAATATGGCTACACCTTC. Translation gives CASSLYRLGEYGYTF.